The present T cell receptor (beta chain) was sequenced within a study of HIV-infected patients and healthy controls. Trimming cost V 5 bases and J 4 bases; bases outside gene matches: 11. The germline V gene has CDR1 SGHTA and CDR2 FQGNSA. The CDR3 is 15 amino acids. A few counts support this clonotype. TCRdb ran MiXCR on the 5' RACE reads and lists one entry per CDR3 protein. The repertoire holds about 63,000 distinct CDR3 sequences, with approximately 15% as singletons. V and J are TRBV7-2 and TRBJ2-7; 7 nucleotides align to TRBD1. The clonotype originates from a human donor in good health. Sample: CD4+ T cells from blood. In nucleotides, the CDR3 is TGTGCCAGCAGCATGGACAGGACCAGGGGATACGAGCAGTACTTC. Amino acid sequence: CASSMDRTRGYEQYF.